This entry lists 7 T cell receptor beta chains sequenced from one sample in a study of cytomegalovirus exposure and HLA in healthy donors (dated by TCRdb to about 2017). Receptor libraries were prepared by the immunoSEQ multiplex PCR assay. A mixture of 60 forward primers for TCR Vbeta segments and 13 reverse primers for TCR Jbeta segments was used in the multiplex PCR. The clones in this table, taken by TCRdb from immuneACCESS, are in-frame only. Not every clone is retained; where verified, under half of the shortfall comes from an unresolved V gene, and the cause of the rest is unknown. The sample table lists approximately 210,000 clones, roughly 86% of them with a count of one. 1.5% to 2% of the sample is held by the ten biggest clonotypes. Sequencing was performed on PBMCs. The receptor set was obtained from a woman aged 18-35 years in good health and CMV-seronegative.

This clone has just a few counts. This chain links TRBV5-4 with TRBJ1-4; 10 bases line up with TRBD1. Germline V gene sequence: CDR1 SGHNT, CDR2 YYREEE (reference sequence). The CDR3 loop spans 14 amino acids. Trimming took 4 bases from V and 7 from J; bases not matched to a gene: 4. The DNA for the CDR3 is TGTGCCAGCAGCAAGGACAGGGGGGCTGAAAAACTGTTTTTT. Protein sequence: CASSKDRGAEKLFF.

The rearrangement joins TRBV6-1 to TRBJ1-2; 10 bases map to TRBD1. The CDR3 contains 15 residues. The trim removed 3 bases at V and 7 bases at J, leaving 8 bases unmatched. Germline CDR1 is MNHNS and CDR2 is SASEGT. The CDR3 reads CASSEAGQGITGYTF. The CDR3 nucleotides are TGTGCCAGCAGTGAGGCGGGACAGGGGATTACTGGCTACACCTTC.

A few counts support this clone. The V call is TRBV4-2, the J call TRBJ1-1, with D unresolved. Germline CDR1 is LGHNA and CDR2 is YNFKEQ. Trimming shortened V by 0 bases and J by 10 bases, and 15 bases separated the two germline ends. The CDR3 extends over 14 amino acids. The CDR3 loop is CASSQDSKASVAFF. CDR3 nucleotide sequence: TGTGCCAGCAGCCAAGATAGTAAAGCATCGGTAGCTTTCTTT.

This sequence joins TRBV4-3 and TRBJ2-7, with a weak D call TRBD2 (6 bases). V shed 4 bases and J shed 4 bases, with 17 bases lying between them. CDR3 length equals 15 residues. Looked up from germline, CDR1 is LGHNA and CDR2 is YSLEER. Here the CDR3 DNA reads TGCGCCAGCAGCCCGCTTGGAGGGCCTTTTTACGAGCAGTACTTC. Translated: CASSPLGGPFYEQYF.

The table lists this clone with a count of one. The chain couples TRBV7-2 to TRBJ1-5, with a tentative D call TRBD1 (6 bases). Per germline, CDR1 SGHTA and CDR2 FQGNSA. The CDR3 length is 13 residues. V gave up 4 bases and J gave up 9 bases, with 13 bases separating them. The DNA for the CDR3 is TGTGCCAGCAGCTGGGACAAGGTGAGGCCCCAGCATTTT. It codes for CASSWDKVRPQHF.

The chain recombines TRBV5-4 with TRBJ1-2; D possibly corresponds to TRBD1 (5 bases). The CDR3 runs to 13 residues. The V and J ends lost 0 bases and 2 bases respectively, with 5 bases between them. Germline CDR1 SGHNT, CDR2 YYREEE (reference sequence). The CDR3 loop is CASSLEGNYGYTF. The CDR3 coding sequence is TGTGCCAGCAGCTTGGAGGGGAACTATGGCTACACCTTC.

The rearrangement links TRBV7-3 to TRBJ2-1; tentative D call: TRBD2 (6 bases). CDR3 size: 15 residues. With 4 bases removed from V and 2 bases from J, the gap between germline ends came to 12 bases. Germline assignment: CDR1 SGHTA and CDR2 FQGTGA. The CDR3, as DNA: TGTGCCAGCAGCTCGAGCGGAGGGGCCTACAATGAGCAGTTCTTC. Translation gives CASSSSGGAYNEQFF. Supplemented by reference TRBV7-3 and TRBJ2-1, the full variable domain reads GAGVSQTPSNKVTEKGKYVELRCDPISGHTALYWYRQSLGQGPEFLIYFQGTGAADDSGLPNDRFFAVRPEGSVSTLKIQRTERGDSAVYLCASSSSGGAYNEQFFGPGTRLTVL.